This TCR beta chain was profiled in a study of cytomegalovirus exposure and HLA in healthy donors. Amplification used 60 Vbeta primers and 13 Jbeta primers. Clones were read by immunoSEQ multiplex PCR, and TCRdb kept only the in-frame ones, dropping some. The data contain some 220,000 clones, about 85% of them singletons. The germline CDR1 and CDR2 sequences are SNHLY and FYNNEI. The V end was cut by 5 bases, the J end by 4 bases, with 9 bases between. CDR3 length: 13 amino acids. The sequencing sample was made of PBMCs. This clonotype was obtained from a girl aged 2 to 10 in good health and CMV-seronegative. The chain links TRBV2 to TRBJ1-5; D is unresolved. CDR3 coding DNA: TGTGCCAGCAGTTTGACAAGGAATCAGCCCCAGCATTTT. It codes for CASSLTRNQPQHF.